Listed below are T cell receptor beta chains from one sample, sequenced in a study of lymphopenia after photon versus proton radiotherapy. The table came from immunoSEQ multiplex PCR; TCRdb's copy has only in-frame clones and leaves some out. The sample records approximately 65,000 clones, about nine tenths being singletons. The sample here was peripheral blood, taken from a patient treated with proton-based radiotherapy. These receptors all come from a man older than 75 with esophageal cancer. The conserved cysteine and the conserved F or W are not part of the CDR3 here. Each record gives: clone size, V gene, D gene, J gene, CDR3 protein. The D gene is left open where the match is weak. Size is stated for part of the rows, as once, few or many counts, or as a class when the clone is expanded.

NA	TRBV7-9	NA	TRBJ2-7	ASSPGRDRTYEQY
NA	TRBV18	TRBD1	TRBJ1-4	ASSPTGVNEKLF
NA	TRBV7-9	NA	TRBJ2-2	ASSFGGLRAGELF
NA	TRBV7-8	TRBD1	TRBJ2-2	ASSPDRGTVGELF
NA	TRBV2	NA	TRBJ2-2	ASSLGTPNTGELF
NA	TRBV5-6	NA	TRBJ1-3	ASSFPGAGNTIY
NA	TRBV6-5	NA	TRBJ2-7	ASRDPAATSYEQY
NA	TRBV19	NA	TRBJ1-1	ASSISGLPNTEAF
NA	TRBV7-9	TRBD1	TRBJ2-7	ASSPRAPGQGKGYEQY
NA	TRBV30	TRBD1	TRBJ1-2	AWMKPGQEYYGYT
NA	TRBV19	NA	TRBJ1-4	ASSRTAYLASYEKLF
NA	TRBV19	NA	TRBJ2-2	ASSPDRRQNTGELF
NA	TRBV6-1	TRBD1	TRBJ2-3	ASSVDRGTDTQY
NA	TRBV4-3	NA	TRBJ1-1	ASSLIPGAEAF
NA	TRBV5-5	NA	TRBJ2-3	ASSRWGDRKESTDTQY
NA	TRBV27	TRBD1	TRBJ2-7	ASSRDRVSYEQY
NA	TRBV2	NA	TRBJ2-1	ASSEYNEQF
NA	TRBV5-5	NA	TRBJ1-2	ASSSGINYGYT
NA	TRBV19	TRBD1	TRBJ2-5	ASSIGRGETQY
NA	TRBV6-5	TRBD1	TRBJ2-7	ASSRDRVHEQY
NA	TRBV4-3	NA	TRBJ2-3	ASSQEQADTQY
NA	TRBV29-1	TRBD1	TRBJ1-1	SVAKTGTGLGTEAF
once	TRBV7-2	NA	TRBJ2-3	ASSTRNSTDTQY
NA	TRBV11-3	NA	TRBJ2-5	ASSLGTGRQETQY
NA	TRBV7-9	NA	TRBJ1-1	ASSLAQDSFWNTEAF
NA	TRBV25-1	TRBD2	TRBJ2-7	ASSVASGSSYEQY
many	TRBV27	TRBD1	TRBJ1-2	ASKDRGFYGYT
NA	TRBV2	NA	TRBJ2-3	ASKGRGTDTQY
NA	TRBV10-1	NA	TRBJ2-1	ASSGGPRLNEQF
NA	TRBV5-5	NA	TRBJ2-5	ASSFRGETQY
NA	TRBV7-2	TRBD1	TRBJ1-2	ASSLVGAGRGRNYGYT
NA	TRBV20-1	NA	TRBJ2-5	SVLYGTQY
NA	TRBV2	NA	TRBJ2-2	ASSLGHPSNTGELF
NA	TRBV7-2	NA	TRBJ1-1	ASNLLRGTEAF
once	TRBV5-4	TRBD2	TRBJ2-3	ASSSRTSGDADTQY
NA	TRBV9	TRBD1	TRBJ1-6	ASSVLSARIQGPPSTPLH
NA	TRBV4-3	NA	TRBJ1-2	ASSQDTGMDGYT
NA	TRBV7-9	TRBD2	TRBJ2-4	ASSLDASGDIQY
NA	TRBV19	TRBD2	TRBJ2-1	ASSIPPELAGGPVVEQF
NA	TRBV4-3	NA	TRBJ1-5	ASSQDLVAGVSNQPQH
NA	TRBV19	TRBD1	TRBJ1-1	ASSIPTGFYYTEAF
few	TRBV27	NA	TRBJ2-3	ASSLGYGGASTDTQY
once	TRBV6-6	NA	TRBJ1-1	ASSSGIGLRTEAF
NA	TRBV6-5	NA	TRBJ1-1	ASRTRRNTEAF
NA	TRBV7-6	NA	TRBJ1-1	ASSLRVNSEAF